This TCR beta chain was obtained from a study of T cell repertoires in cytomegalovirus infection. With 7 bases removed from V and 2 bases from J, the gap between germline ends came to 12 bases. CDR1 MNHEY and CDR2 SVGEGT come from the germline V gene. The CDR3 loop spans 13 amino acids. Findings and caveats of the study: It was HLA-C-restricted CMV-specific TCR beta clonotypes that dominated the response ex vivo.

TCRdb called the reads again in MiXCR, with one record for every CDR3 protein. The repertoire holds approximately 250,000 distinct CDR3 sequences, with under 8.5% as singletons. There are many counts of this clonotype. Its specificity is unknown. Sequencing input: PBMCs. V usage is TRBV6-2 or TRBV6-3 and J usage is TRBJ2-7; D is undetermined. The TCR sequence derives from a human donor in good health (CMV status not recorded). Some clones in this sample may be carry-over from other donors' samples. The CDR3 DNA is TGTGCCAGCACCAAGTCCGCCCCCTACGAGCAGTACTTC. Its protein product is CASTKSAPYEQYF.